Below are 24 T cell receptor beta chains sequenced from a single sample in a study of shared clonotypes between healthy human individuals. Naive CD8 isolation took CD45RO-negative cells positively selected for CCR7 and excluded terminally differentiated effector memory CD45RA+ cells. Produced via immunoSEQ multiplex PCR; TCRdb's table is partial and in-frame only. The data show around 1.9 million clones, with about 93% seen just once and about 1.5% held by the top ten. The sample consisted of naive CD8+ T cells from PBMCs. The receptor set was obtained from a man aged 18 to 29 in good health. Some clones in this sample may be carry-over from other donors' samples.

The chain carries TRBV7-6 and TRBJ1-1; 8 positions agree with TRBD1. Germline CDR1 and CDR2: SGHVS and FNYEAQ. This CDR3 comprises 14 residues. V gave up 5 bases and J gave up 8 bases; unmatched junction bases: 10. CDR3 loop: CASSPGTGPSEAFF. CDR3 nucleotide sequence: TGTGCCAGCAGCCCGGGGACAGGCCCCTCAGAAGCTTTCTTT.

The CDR3 loop is CASSQLTAGELFF. In nucleotides, the CDR3 is TGCGCCAGCAGCCAACTAACGGCCGGGGAGCTGTTTTTT. The chain combines TRBV4-1 with TRBJ2-2; D is uncertain. Trimming shortened V by 2 bases and J by 6 bases, and 7 bases separated the two germline ends. In germline, CDR1 is MGHRA, CDR2 YSYEKL. This CDR3 is 13 amino acids long.

The CDR3 nucleotides are TGTGCCAGCAGCTCCCGAAATTTTACGAAAGCTGGAAACACCATATATTTT. It codes for CASSSRNFTKAGNTIYF. The rearrangement joins TRBV7-9 to TRBJ1-3; D gene uncertain. The CDR3 is 17 residues long. Germline assignment: CDR1 SEHNR and CDR2 FQNEAQ (reference sequence). Trimming took 4 bases from V and 2 from J, leaving 18 bases between them.

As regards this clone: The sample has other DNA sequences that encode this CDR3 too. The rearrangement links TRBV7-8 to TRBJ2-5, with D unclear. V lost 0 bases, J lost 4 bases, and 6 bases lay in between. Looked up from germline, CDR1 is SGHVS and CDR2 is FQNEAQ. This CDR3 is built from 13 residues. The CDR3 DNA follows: TGTGCCAGCAGCTTAGCGCCGGGAGAGACCCAGTACTTC. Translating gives CASSLAPGETQYF.

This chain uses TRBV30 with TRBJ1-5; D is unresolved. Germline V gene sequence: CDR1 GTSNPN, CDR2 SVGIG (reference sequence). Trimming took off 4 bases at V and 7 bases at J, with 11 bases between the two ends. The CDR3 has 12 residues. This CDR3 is CAWMKGTQPQHF. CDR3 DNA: TGTGCCTGGATGAAGGGAACCCAGCCCCAGCATTTT.

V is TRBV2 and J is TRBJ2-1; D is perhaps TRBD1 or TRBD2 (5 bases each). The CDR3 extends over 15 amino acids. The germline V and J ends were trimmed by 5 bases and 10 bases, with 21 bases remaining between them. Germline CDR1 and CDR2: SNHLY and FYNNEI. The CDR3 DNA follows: TGTGCCAGCAGTTTGCCGGGACCCATCCTGGAGGAGCAGTTCTTC. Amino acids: CASSLPGPILEEQFF.

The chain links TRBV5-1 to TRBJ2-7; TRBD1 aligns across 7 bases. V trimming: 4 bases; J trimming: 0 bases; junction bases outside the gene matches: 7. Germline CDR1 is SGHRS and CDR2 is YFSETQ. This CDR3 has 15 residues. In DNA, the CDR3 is TGCGCCAGCAGCATGGGACAGCGCAGCTCCTACGAGCAGTACTTC. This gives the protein CASSMGQRSSYEQYF.

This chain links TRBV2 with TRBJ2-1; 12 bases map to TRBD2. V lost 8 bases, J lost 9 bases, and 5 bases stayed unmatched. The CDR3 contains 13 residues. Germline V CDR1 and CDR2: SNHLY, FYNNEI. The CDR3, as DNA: TGTGCCAGCCAGGGACTAGCGGGCGGTGAGCAGTTCTTC. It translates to CASQGLAGGEQFF.

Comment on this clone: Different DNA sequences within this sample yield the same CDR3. CDR3 loop: CASSLAGSSYEQYF. The CDR3 nucleotides are TGTGCCAGCAGCTTAGCGGGGTCCTCCTACGAGCAGTACTTC. The chain combines TRBV7-9 with TRBJ2-7; D ambiguous. CDR3 length equals 14 residues. Germline loops: CDR1 SEHNR, CDR2 FQNEAQ (reference sequence). The V end lost 0 bases, the J end lost 0 bases, and 6 bases lay between the germline ends.

The CDR3 DNA is TGCGCCAGCAGCTTCCTTAGCGGGGACCGAGGGGAGCAGTACTTC. It translates to CASSFLSGDRGEQYF. The gene calls are TRBV5-1 and TRBJ2-7, with 8 bases aligning to TRBD2. Germline V gene lookup returns CDR1 SGHRS and CDR2 YFSETQ. The CDR3 extends over 15 amino acids. V shed 2 bases and J 7 bases; nucleotides not matched to a gene: 11.

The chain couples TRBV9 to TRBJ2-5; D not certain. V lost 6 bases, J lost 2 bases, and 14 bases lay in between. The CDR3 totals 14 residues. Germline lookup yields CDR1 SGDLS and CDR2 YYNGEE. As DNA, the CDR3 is TGTGCCAGCACCCCAGGAGCGCGTCAAGAGACCCAGTACTTC. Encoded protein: CASTPGARQETQYF.

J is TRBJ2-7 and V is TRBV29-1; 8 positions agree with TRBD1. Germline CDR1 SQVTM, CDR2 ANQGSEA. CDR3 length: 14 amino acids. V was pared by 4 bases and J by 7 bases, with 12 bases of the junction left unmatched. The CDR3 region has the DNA TGCAGCGTTGGTAGGGTACAGGGGGTGGGTGAGCAGTACTTC. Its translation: CSVGRVQGVGEQYF.

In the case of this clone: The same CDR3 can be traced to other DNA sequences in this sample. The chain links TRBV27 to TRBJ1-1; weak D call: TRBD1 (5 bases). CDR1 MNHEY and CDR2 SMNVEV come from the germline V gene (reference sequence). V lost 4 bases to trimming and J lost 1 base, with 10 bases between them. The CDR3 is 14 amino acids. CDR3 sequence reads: CASSWGGQNTEAFF. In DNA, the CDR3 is TGTGCCAGCAGTTGGGGGGGTCAGAACACTGAAGCTTTCTTT.

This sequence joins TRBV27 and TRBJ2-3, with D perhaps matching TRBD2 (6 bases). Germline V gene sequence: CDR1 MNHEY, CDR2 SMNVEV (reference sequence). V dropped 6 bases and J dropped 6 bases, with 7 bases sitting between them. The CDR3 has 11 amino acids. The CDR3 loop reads CASRAGDTQYF. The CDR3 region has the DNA TGTGCCAGCAGGGCGGGGGATACGCAGTATTTT.

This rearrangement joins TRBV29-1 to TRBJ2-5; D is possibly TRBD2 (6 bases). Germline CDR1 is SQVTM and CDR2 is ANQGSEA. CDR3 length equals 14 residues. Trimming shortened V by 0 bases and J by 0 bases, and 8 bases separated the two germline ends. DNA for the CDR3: TGCAGCGTTGAAGAGGGGGGTTACCAAGAGACCCAGTACTTC. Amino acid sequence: CSVEEGGYQETQYF.

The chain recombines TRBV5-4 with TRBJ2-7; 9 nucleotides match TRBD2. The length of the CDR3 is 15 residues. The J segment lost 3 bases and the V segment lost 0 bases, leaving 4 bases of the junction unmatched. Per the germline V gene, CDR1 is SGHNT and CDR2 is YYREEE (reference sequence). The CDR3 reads CASSLGGRAVYEQYF. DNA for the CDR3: TGTGCCAGCAGCTTGGGCGGGAGGGCCGTCTACGAGCAGTACTTC.

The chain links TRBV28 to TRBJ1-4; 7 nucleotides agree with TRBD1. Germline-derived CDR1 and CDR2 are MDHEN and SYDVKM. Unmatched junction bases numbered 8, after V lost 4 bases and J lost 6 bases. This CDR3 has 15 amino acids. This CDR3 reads CASSSEDRVYEKLFF. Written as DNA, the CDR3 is TGTGCCAGCAGTTCCGAAGACAGGGTGTATGAAAAACTGTTTTTT.

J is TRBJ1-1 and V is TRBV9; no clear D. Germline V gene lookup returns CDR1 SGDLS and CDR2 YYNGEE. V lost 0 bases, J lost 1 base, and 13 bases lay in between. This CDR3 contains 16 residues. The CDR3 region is CASSVGYSSPNTEAFF. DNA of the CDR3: TGTGCCAGCAGCGTAGGGTACAGTTCCCCGAACACTGAAGCTTTCTTT.

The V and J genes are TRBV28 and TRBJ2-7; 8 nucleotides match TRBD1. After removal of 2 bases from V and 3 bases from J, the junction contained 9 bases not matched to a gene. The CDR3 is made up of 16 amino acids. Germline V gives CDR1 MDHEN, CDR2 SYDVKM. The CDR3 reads CASSLGVQGGFYEQYF. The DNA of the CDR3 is TGTGCCAGCAGTTTAGGAGTACAGGGGGGATTCTACGAGCAGTACTTC.

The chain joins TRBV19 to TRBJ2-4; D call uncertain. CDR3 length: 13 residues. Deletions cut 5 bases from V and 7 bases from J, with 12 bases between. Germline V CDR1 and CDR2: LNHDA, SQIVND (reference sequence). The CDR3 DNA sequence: TGTGCCAGTAGTCCCACCCTGGAGAACATTCAGTACTTC. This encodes CASSPTLENIQYF.

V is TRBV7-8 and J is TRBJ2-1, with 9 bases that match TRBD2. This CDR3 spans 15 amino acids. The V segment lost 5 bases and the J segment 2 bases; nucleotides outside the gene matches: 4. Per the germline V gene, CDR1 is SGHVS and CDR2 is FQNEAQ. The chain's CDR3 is CASSLGGGAYNEQFF. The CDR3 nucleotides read TGTGCCAGCAGCCTCGGCGGGGGGGCCTACAATGAGCAGTTCTTC.

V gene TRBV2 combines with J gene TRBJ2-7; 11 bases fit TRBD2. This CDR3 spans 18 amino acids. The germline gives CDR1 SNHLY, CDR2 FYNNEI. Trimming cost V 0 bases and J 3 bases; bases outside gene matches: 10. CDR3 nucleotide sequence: TGTGCCAGCAGTGAAGCGCTTCAGCGACTAGCGGGGATCTACGAGCAGTACTTC. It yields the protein CASSEALQRLAGIYEQYF.

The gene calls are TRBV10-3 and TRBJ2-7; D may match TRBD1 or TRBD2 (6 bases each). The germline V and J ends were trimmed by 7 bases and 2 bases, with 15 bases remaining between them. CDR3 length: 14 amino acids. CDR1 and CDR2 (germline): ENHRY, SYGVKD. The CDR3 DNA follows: TGTGCCATCAACGAGGGGGGTTTTGCCTACGAGCAGTACTTC. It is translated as CAINEGGFAYEQYF.

The CDR3 region is CASSLRETGVTGELFF. The CDR3 nucleotides read TGTGCCAGCAGCTTGAGGGAGACAGGGGTCACCGGGGAGCTGTTTTTT. This chain joins TRBV5-6 and TRBJ2-2; 8 bases fit TRBD1. Per germline, CDR1 SGHDT and CDR2 YYEEEE. V lost 1 base and J lost 4; bases outside the gene matches: 6. The CDR3 contains 16 residues.